Listed below are T cell receptor beta chains from one sample, sequenced in a study of blood T cell repertoires in COVID-19. This table comes from immunoSEQ multiplex PCR, and its TCRdb copy is limited to in-frame clones, with some not included. The profile shows more than 250,000 clones, around 86% of them singletons. Sequenced sample: peripheral blood. The receptors were sampled from a man between 45 and 60 years old with active or convalescent COVID-19. Both conserved end residues are part of each CDR3. The D gene is left open where the match is weak. Not every row has a clone size; where given, it reads once, few, many or a size class.

V gene: TRBV1; clone size: -; J gene: TRBJ2-1; D gene: -; CDR3 protein: CTSRRLYNEQFF; CDR3 DNA: TGCACCAGCAGGCGACTCTACAATGAGCAGTTCTTC
V gene: TRBV2; clone size: once; J gene: TRBJ2-3; D gene: -; CDR3 protein: CASLRGGVTDTQYF; CDR3 DNA: TGTGCCAGCCTTAGGGGCGGGGTCACAGATACGCAGTATTTT
V gene: TRBV5-1; clone size: -; J gene: TRBJ2-1; D gene: -; CDR3 protein: CASSFEGSYNEQFF; CDR3 DNA: TGCGCCAGCAGCTTTGAGGGTTCCTACAATGAGCAGTTCTTC
V gene: TRBV5-1; clone size: few; J gene: TRBJ1-2; D gene: TRBD1; CDR3 protein: CASSSDPRDSNYGYTF; CDR3 DNA: TGCGCCAGCAGCTCTGACCCCCGGGACAGTAACTATGGCTACACCTTC
V gene: TRBV30; clone size: once; J gene: TRBJ1-2; D gene: -; CDR3 protein: CAWSPKGRVYGYTF; CDR3 DNA: TGTGCCTGGAGTCCGAAGGGGAGGGTCTATGGCTACACCTTC
V gene: TRBV3-1/TRBV3-2; clone size: -; J gene: TRBJ1-1; D gene: -; CDR3 protein: CASSHWATKSEAFF; CDR3 DNA: TGTGCCAGCAGCCATTGGGCAACGAAATCTGAAGCTTTCTTT
V gene: TRBV11-2; clone size: -; J gene: TRBJ2-1; D gene: TRBD1; CDR3 protein: CASSNYLGQGYGEQFF; CDR3 DNA: TGTGCCAGCAGCAATTACCTGGGACAGGGATATGGTGAGCAGTTCTTC
V gene: TRBV5-1; clone size: once; J gene: TRBJ2-1; D gene: -; CDR3 protein: CASSLTNSGNEQFF; CDR3 DNA: TGCGCCAGCAGCTTGACCAATAGTGGCAATGAGCAGTTCTTC
V gene: TRBV28; clone size: -; J gene: TRBJ1-5; D gene: -; CDR3 protein: CASSWGGNQPQHF; CDR3 DNA: TGTGCCAGCAGTTGGGGGGGCAATCAGCCCCAGCATTTT
V gene: TRBV6-1; clone size: -; J gene: TRBJ2-3; D gene: -; CDR3 protein: CASSEGAWTDTQYF; CDR3 DNA: TGTGCCAGCAGTGAGGGGGCTTGGACAGATACGCAGTATTTT
V gene: TRBV6-6; clone size: -; J gene: TRBJ2-7; D gene: -; CDR3 protein: CASSPGSYEQYF; CDR3 DNA: TGTGCCAGCAGCCCCGGGAGCTACGAGCAGTACTTC
V gene: TRBV11-2; clone size: once; J gene: TRBJ2-1; D gene: TRBD2; CDR3 protein: CASSLVAGADLNEQFF; CDR3 DNA: TGTGCCAGCAGCTTAGTAGCGGGGGCAGACCTCAATGAGCAGTTCTTC
V gene: TRBV3-1/TRBV3-2; clone size: -; J gene: TRBJ1-1; D gene: TRBD1; CDR3 protein: CASRPSHRGTEAFF; CDR3 DNA: TGTGCCAGCCGCCCTTCTCACAGGGGAACTGAAGCTTTCTTT
V gene: TRBV11-2; clone size: -; J gene: TRBJ2-7; D gene: -; CDR3 protein: CASSPPARIHEQYF; CDR3 DNA: TGTGCCAGCAGCCCACCAGCTAGGATTCACGAGCAGTACTTC
V gene: TRBV29-1; clone size: -; J gene: TRBJ2-1; D gene: -; CDR3 protein: CSAPPQGGQGGSYNEQFF; CDR3 DNA: TGCAGCGCCCCACCTCAGGGCGGCCAGGGTGGCTCCTACAATGAGCAGTTCTTC
V gene: TRBV28; clone size: -; J gene: TRBJ2-3; D gene: -; CDR3 protein: CASSFGGTDTQYF; CDR3 DNA: TGTGCCAGCAGTTTCGGGGGTACAGATACGCAGTATTTT
V gene: TRBV5-1; clone size: -; J gene: TRBJ2-3; D gene: -; CDR3 protein: CASSLAGEDTQYF; CDR3 DNA: TGCGCCAGCAGCTTGGCCGGGGAAGATACGCAGTATTTT
V gene: TRBV30; clone size: -; J gene: TRBJ1-4; D gene: TRBD1; CDR3 protein: CAWRGIGQGEYEKLFF; CDR3 DNA: TGTGCCTGGAGAGGGATCGGACAGGGGGAGTATGAAAAACTGTTTTTT
V gene: TRBV7-9; clone size: -; J gene: TRBJ2-7; D gene: TRBD2; CDR3 protein: CASSLWTSGGDLEQYF; CDR3 DNA: TGTGCCAGCAGCTTATGGACTAGCGGGGGGGATTTGGAGCAGTACTTC
V gene: TRBV2; clone size: -; J gene: TRBJ2-1; D gene: -; CDR3 protein: CASSEPGEPYNEQFF; CDR3 DNA: TGTGCCAGCAGTGAACCCGGGGAGCCCTACAATGAGCAGTTCTTC
V gene: TRBV18; clone size: -; J gene: TRBJ2-7; D gene: TRBD1; CDR3 protein: CASSTRQGSHEQYF; CDR3 DNA: TGTGCCAGCTCAACTCGACAGGGGTCCCACGAGCAGTACTTC
V gene: TRBV7-2; clone size: -; J gene: TRBJ2-1; D gene: TRBD2; CDR3 protein: CASTLGRGGYNEQFF; CDR3 DNA: TGTGCCAGCACTCTGGGGCGGGGGGGTTACAATGAGCAGTTCTTC
V gene: TRBV4-1; clone size: -; J gene: TRBJ2-5; D gene: -; CDR3 protein: CASSQGTGTRGQETQYF; CDR3 DNA: TGCGCCAGCAGCCAGGGAACAGGGACCCGGGGCCAAGAGACCCAGTACTTC
V gene: TRBV6-5; clone size: -; J gene: TRBJ2-5; D gene: TRBD2; CDR3 protein: CASSLFGREEGETQYF; CDR3 DNA: TGTGCCAGCAGTTTGTTTGGGCGGGAGGAGGGTGAGACCCAGTACTTC
V gene: TRBV2; clone size: -; J gene: TRBJ1-1; D gene: TRBD1; CDR3 protein: CASTTTTGGVEAFF; CDR3 DNA: TGTGCCAGCACTACAACGACAGGGGGCGTTGAAGCTTTCTTT
V gene: TRBV4-1; clone size: -; J gene: TRBJ2-4; D gene: TRBD1; CDR3 protein: CASSSGQGTKNIQYF; CDR3 DNA: TGCGCCAGCAGCTCGGGACAGGGGACCAAAAACATTCAGTACTTC
V gene: TRBV28; clone size: -; J gene: TRBJ2-7; D gene: -; CDR3 protein: CASGLTSSYEQYF; CDR3 DNA: TGTGCCTCAGGACTTACGAGCTCCTACGAGCAGTACTTC
V gene: TRBV19; clone size: once; J gene: TRBJ2-1; D gene: -; CDR3 protein: CASSIDSGTGNNEQFF; CDR3 DNA: TGTGCCAGTAGTATAGATTCCGGGACTGGAAACAATGAGCAGTTCTTC
V gene: TRBV6-5; clone size: -; J gene: TRBJ2-1; D gene: -; CDR3 protein: CASRTPGNGEQFF; CDR3 DNA: TGTGCCAGCAGAACCCCAGGGAACGGTGAGCAGTTCTTC
V gene: TRBV5-1; clone size: -; J gene: TRBJ2-1; D gene: TRBD2; CDR3 protein: CASSLIGGAYNEQFF; CDR3 DNA: TGCGCCAGCAGCTTAATTGGGGGGGCCTACAATGAGCAGTTCTTC